The subject of this entry is one T cell receptor beta chain. From germline, CDR1 is SGHTA and CDR2 FQGNSA. V lost 1 base to trimming and J lost 11 bases, with 9 bases between them. This CDR3 comprises 12 residues. The data are from a study of blood T cell repertoires in COVID-19. Measured with immunoSEQ multiplex PCR; TCRdb has only the in-frame clones, and not every one. The sample shows about 140,000 clones, just under 90% of them seen only once. This receptor was obtained from a woman aged 80 or older with acute or convalescent COVID-19. Sequenced: peripheral blood. J is TRBJ2-1 and V is TRBV7-2, with no clear D. The CDR3 here is CASSLDDSKQFF. The DNA for the CDR3 is TGTGCCAGCAGCTTAGACGACTCAAAGCAGTTCTTC.